One TCR beta chain is described in this entry. For the second PCR, which ran for about 7 to 11 cycles, a sample-barcoded 5' primer and a J-beta primer mix were used. The authors tagged each cDNA molecule using a template-switch adaptor with 12 random nucleotides. TCRdb processed the 5' RACE reads anew with MiXCR; each CDR3 protein has one entry. This sample has about 750,000 distinct CDR3 sequences; 50% to 65% occur once, and the top ten carry 40% to 50%. This specimen belongs to a study of blood T cells in healthy people across ages. Overall study context: Template switching caught about one barcoded beta molecule for each two T cells.

Every sample yielded at least 6.5 million isolated PBMCs. This TCR was recovered from a man older than 75 in good health. The specimen was blood.

The DNA for the CDR3 is TGTGCCACCTGGGGTAGCGGGAGGGCCAGATACGCGTATTTT. Translation: CATWGSGRARYAYF. The chain is built from TRBV6-5 and TRBJ2-3, with 11 bases matching TRBD2. CDR3 length: 14 amino acids. The V and J ends lost 10 bases and 14 bases, in that order; junction bases with no gene match: 17. Germline loops: CDR1 MNHEY, CDR2 SVGAGI.